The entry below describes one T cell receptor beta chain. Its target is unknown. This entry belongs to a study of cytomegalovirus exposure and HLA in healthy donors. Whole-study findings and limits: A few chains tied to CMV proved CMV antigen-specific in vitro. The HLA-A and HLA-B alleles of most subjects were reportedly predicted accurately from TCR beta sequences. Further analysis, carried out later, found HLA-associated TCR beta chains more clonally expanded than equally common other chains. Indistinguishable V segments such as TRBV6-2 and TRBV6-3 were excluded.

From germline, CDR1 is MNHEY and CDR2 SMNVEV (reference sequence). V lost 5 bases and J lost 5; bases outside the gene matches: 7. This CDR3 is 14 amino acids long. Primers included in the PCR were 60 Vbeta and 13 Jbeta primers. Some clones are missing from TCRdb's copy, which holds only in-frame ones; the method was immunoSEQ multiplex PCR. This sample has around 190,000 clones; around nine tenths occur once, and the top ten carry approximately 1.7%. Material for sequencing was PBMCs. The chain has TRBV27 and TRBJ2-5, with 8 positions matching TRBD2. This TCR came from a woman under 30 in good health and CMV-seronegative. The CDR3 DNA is TGTGCCAGCAGTGCCTCACCGGGGGGGGAGACCCAGTACTTC. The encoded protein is CASSASPGGETQYF.